This T cell receptor (beta chain) was retrieved from a study of T cells after yellow fever vaccination. V was pared by 1 base and J by 3 bases, with 7 bases between. The CDR3 totals 13 residues. CDR1 is SGHTA and CDR2 is FQGNSA in the germline V gene. TCRdb reprocessed the 5' RACE reads via MiXCR and lists one record per CDR3 protein. The data show hundreds of thousands of distinct CDR3 sequences, roughly 5% seen once. The rearrangement uses TRBV7-2 and TRBJ2-7; D is unclear. The clonotype originates from a man between 18 and 29 years old who received the YFV17D yellow fever vaccine. The material was CD4+ T cells sorted from PBMCs, obtained on the day of the yellow fever booster vaccination. The CDR3 loop is CASSLDGYYEQYV. The CDR3 coding sequence is TGTGCCAGCAGCTTAGATGGTTACTACGAGCAGTACGTC.